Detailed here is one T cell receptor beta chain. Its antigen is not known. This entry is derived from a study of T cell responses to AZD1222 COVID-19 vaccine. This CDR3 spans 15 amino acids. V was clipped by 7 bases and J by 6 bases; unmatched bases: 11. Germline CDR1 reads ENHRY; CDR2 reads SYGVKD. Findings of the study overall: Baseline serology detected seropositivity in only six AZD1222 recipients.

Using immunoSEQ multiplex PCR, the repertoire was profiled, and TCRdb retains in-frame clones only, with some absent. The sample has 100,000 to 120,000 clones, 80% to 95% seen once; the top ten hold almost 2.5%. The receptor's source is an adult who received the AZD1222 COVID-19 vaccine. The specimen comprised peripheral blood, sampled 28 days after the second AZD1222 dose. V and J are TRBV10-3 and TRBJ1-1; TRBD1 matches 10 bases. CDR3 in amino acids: CAINGDGQGVSEAFF. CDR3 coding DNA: TGTGCCATCAATGGGGACGGACAGGGGGTGTCTGAAGCTTTCTTT.